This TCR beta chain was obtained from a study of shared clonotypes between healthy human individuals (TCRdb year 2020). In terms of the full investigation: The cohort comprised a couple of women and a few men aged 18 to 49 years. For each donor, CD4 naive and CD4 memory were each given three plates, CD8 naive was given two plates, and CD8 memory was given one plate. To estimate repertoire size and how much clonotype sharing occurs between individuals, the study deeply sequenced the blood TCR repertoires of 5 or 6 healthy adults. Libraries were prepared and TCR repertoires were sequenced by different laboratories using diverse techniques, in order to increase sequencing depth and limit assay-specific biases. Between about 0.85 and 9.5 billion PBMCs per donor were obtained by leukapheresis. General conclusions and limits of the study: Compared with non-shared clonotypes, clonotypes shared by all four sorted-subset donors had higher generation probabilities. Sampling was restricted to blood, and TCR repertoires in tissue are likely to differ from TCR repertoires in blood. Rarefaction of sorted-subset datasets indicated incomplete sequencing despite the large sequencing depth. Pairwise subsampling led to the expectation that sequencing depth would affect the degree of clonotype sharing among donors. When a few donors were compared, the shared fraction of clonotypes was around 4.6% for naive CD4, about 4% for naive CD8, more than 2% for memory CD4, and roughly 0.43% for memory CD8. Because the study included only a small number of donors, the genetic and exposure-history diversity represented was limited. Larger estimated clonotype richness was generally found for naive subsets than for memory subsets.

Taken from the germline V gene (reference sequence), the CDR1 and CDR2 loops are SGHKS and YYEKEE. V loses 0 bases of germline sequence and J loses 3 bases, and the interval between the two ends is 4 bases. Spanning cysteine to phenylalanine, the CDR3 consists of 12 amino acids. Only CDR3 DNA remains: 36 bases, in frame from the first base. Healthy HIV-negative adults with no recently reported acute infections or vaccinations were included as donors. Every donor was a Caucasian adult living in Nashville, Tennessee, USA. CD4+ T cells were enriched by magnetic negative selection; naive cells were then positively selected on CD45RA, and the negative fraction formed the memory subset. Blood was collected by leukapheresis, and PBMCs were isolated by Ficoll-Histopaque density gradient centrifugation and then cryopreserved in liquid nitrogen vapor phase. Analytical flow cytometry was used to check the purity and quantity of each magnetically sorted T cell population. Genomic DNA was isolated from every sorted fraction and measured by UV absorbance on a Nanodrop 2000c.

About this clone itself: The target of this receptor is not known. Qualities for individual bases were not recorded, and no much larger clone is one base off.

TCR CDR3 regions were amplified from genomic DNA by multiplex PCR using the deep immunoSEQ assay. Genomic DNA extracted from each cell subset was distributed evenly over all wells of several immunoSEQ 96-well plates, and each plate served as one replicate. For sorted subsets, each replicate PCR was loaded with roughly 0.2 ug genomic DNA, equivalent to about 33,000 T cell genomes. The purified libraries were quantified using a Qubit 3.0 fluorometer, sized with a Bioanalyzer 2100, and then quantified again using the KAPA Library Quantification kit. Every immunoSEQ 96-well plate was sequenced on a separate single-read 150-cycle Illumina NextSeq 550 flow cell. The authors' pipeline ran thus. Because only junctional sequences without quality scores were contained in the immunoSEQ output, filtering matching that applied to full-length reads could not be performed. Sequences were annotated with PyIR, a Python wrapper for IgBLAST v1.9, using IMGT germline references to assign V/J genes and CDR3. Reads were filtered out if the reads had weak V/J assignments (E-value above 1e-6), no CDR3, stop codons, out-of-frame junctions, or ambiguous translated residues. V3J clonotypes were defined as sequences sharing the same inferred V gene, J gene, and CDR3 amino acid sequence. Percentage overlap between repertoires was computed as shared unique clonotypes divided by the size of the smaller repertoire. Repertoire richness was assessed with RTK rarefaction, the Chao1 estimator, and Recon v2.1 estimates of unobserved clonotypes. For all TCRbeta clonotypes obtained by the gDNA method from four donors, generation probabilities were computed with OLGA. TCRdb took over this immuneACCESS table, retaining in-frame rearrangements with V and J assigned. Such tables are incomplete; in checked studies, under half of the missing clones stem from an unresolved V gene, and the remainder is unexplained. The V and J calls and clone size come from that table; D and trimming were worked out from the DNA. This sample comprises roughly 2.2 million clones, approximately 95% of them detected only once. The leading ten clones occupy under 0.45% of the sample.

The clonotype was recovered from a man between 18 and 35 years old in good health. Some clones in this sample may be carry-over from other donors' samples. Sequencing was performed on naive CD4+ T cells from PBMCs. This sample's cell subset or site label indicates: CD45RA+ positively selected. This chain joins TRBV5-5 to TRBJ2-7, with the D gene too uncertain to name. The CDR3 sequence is CASSLGFYEQYF. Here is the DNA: TGTGCCAGCAGCTTGGGTTTCTACGAGCAGTACTTC.